The clone carrying this TCR beta chain was observed many times. Its specificity is not known. The record originates from a study of identical twins. Whole-study results and caveats: The study found excess low generation probability among twin-shared out-of-frame alpha sequences. The degree of excess twin sharing was weaker in beta out-of-frame sequences.

Germline V gene data show CDR1 as SGHTA and CDR2 as FQGNSA. The V end lost 5 bases, the J end lost 5 bases, and 10 bases lay between the germline ends. The CDR3 sequence is 12 residues long. TCRdb reprocessed the 5' RACE reads with MiXCR, giving one entry per CDR3 protein. The sample contains 700,000 or so distinct CDR3 sequences, over 8.5% of which appear only once. These data are also associated with another study on yellow fever vaccine responses in identical twins.

Input material: PBMCs. The chain has TRBV7-2 and TRBJ2-7; maybe TRBD2 (6 bases). The source is a woman younger than 35 in good health. The CDR3 spells CASSRDFHEQYF. CDR3 nucleotide sequence: TGTGCCAGCAGCCGGGACTTCCACGAGCAGTACTTC.